The next 19 T cell receptor beta chains were all read from a single sample in a study of blood T cell repertoires in COVID-19. Profiling relied on immunoSEQ multiplex PCR, and the TCRdb table lists in-frame clones only, not all of them. The sample lists about 260,000 clones, around 80% occurring once. Specimen: peripheral blood. The receptors originated from a woman aged 80 or older with acute or convalescent COVID-19.

V usage is TRBV1 and J usage is TRBJ1-5; TRBD1, as called in the table, went unchecked against the DNA. TRBV1 is recorded as a pseudogene. This CDR3 spans 17 amino acids. The chain's CDR3 is CTSSQDLTGRSNQPQHF. The CDR3 DNA reads as TGCACCAGCAGCCAAGATCTGACAGGGAGGAGCAATCAGCCCCAGCATTTT.

This chain links TRBV7-9 with TRBJ2-1; TRBD2 aligns across 11 bases. This CDR3 contains 15 residues. The V segment lost 5 bases and the J segment 4 bases; nucleotides outside the gene matches: 4. Germline V gene lookup returns CDR1 SEHNR and CDR2 FQNEAQ (reference sequence). The chain's CDR3 is CASSPGTSGYNEQFF. The DNA of the CDR3 is TGTGCCAGCAGCCCCGGGACTAGCGGATACAATGAGCAGTTCTTC.

The genes are TRBV19 and TRBJ1-5; 7 bases agree with TRBD1. Germline CDR1 and CDR2: LNHDA and SQIVND (reference sequence). The CDR3 contains 17 residues. Unmatched junction bases numbered 10, after V lost 5 bases and J lost 0 bases. The chain's CDR3 is CASSPGQSGTSNQPQHF. In DNA, the CDR3 is TGTGCCAGTAGTCCGGGACAGAGCGGCACTAGCAATCAGCCCCAGCATTTT.

This clone appeared a single time. The rearrangement uses TRBV9 and TRBJ2-2; a possible D gene is TRBD2 (5 bases). Trimming cost V 3 bases and J 6 bases, with 15 bases left between them. This CDR3 comprises 15 residues. Germline V gene sequence: CDR1 SGDLS, CDR2 YYNGEE. CDR3 DNA sequence: TGTGCCAGCAGCGCCGGGTCGCGGGCCGCCGGGGAGCTGTTTTTT. This sequence encodes CASSAGSRAAGELFF.

The CDR3 DNA is TGTGCCAGCAGCTTAGACCGGACTGGCTCCTACGAGCAGTACTTC. It is translated as CASSLDRTGSYEQYF. This chain joins TRBV7-2 and TRBJ2-7, with D possibly being TRBD2 (5 bases). The CDR3 contains 15 residues. Between the trimmed V and J ends, which lost 1 base and 0 bases, there was a span of 10 bases. The V gene's germline CDR1 is SGHTA and CDR2 FQGNSA.

This chain joins TRBV9 and TRBJ2-7, with a weak D call TRBD1 (5 bases). Germline assignment: CDR1 SGDLS and CDR2 YYNGEE. This CDR3 region has 13 residues. The V and J ends lost 3 bases and 5 bases respectively, with 12 bases between them. The CDR3 DNA reads as TGTGCCAGCAGCGCAAAACAGGTGGACGAGCAGTACTTC. Amino acids: CASSAKQVDEQYF.

J is TRBJ2-7 and V is TRBV28; possibly TRBD1 for D (5 bases). This CDR3 spans 14 amino acids. Deletions cut 7 bases from V and 1 base from J, with 14 bases between. Germline values: CDR1 MDHEN, CDR2 SYDVKM. The CDR3 DNA sequence: TGTGCCAGCACCCCCGACAGCAATTCCTACGAGCAGTACTTC. Translated, it gives CASTPDSNSYEQYF.

This rearrangement joins TRBV5-1 to TRBJ1-1; 8 nucleotides agree with TRBD1. This CDR3 is 15 amino acids long. V was clipped by 4 bases and J by 0 bases; unmatched bases: 5. Germline V gene lookup returns CDR1 SGHRS and CDR2 YFSETQ. The CDR3 region is CASSTRGQVNTEAFF. CDR3 nucleotides: TGCGCCAGCAGCACCAGGGGACAGGTGAACACTGAAGCTTTCTTT.

This sequence joins TRBV2 and TRBJ1-6, with 9 bases lining up with TRBD1. The V gene's germline CDR1 is SNHLY and CDR2 FYNNEI. After removal of 8 bases from V and 4 bases from J, the junction contained 3 bases not matched to a gene. The length of the CDR3 is 14 residues. The CDR3 region is CASGGQGYNSPLHF. CDR3 DNA sequence: TGTGCCAGCGGAGGACAGGGGTATAATTCACCCCTCCACTTT.

This clone was recorded once. V gene TRBV7-2 combines with J gene TRBJ2-2, with TRBD1 matching 7 bases. The CDR3 extends over 15 amino acids. Germline CDR1 is SGHTA and CDR2 is FQGNSA. V shed 5 bases, J shed 5 bases, and the junction held 8 bases outside the gene matches. The CDR3 protein is CASSPRDRQTGELFF. The CDR3, as DNA: TGTGCCAGCAGCCCCCGGGACAGACAAACCGGGGAGCTGTTTTTT.

This clone was detected only once. J is TRBJ2-7 and V is TRBV7-9; the match to TRBD2 covers 11 bases. V was clipped by 6 bases and J by 2 bases; unmatched bases: 6. CDR1 and CDR2 from the germline V gene are SEHNR and FQNEAQ (reference sequence). The CDR3 runs 15 residues. The CDR3 DNA reads TGTGCCAGCAGTTTACTAGCGGGAGCCCCCTACGAGCAGTACTTC. It codes for CASSLLAGAPYEQYF.

J is TRBJ1-1 and V is TRBV4-3; the match to TRBD1 covers 7 bases. CDR3 length: 14 amino acids. Per germline, CDR1 LGHNA and CDR2 YSLEER. V lost 2 bases, J lost 1 base, and 1 base stayed unmatched. The CDR3 DNA reads as TGCGCCAGCAGCCAACAGGGGGAGAACACTGAAGCTTTCTTT. It specifies CASSQQGENTEAFF.

This chain joins TRBV18 and TRBJ2-5, with D possibly being TRBD2 (6 bases). Germline V gives CDR1 KGHSH, CDR2 LQKENI. V lost 2 bases and J 4 bases, leaving 8 bases between the germline ends. The CDR3 loop spans 13 amino acids. This chain's CDR3 is CASSPGGVETQYF. The CDR3 region has the DNA TGTGCCAGCTCACCAGGAGGGGTAGAGACCCAGTACTTC.

The chain combines TRBV20-1 with TRBJ1-1; no definite D call. In germline, CDR1 is DFQATT, CDR2 SNEGSKA (reference sequence). The V end lost 6 bases, the J end lost 11 bases, and 16 bases lay between the germline ends. CDR3 length: 11 amino acids. In DNA form, the CDR3 reads TGCAGTGCCATGTACGGGGAACGGGCTTTCTTT. Its translation is CSAMYGERAFF.

The rearrangement uses TRBV7-9 and TRBJ2-3; 11 bases align to TRBD2. The CDR3 length is 18 residues. Looked up from germline, CDR1 is SEHNR and CDR2 is FQNEAQ (reference sequence). With 2 bases clipped from V and 2 bases from J, the junction kept 9 bases outside the gene matches. In DNA, the CDR3 is TGTGCCAGCAGCTTATTAGCGGGGGGGTTCGGCTCCACAGATACGCAGTATTTT. Translation: CASSLLAGGFGSTDTQYF. Variable domain in full (rest from reference TRBV7-9 and TRBJ2-3): DTGVSQNPRHKITKRGQNVTFRCDPISEHNRLYWYRQTLGQGPEFLTYFQNEAQLEKSRLLSDRFSAERPKGSFSTLEIQRTEQGDSAMYLCASSLLAGGFGSTDTQYFGPGTRLTVL.

This rearrangement joins TRBV7-2 to TRBJ1-2, with TRBD1 as a possible D gene (5 bases). Germline-derived CDR1 and CDR2 are SGHTA and FQGNSA. The CDR3 has 17 amino acids. V shed 5 bases and J shed 8 bases, with 27 bases lying between them. The CDR3 loop reads CASSPRDGGVARGGYTF. As DNA, the CDR3 is TGTGCCAGCAGCCCAAGGGATGGGGGGGTGGCCCGGGGAGGCTACACCTTC. Together with reference TRBV7-2 and TRBJ1-2, the CDR3 gives the full variable domain: GAGVSQSPSNKVTEKGKDVELRCDPISGHTALYWYRQSLGQGLEFLIYFQGNSAPDKSGLPSDRFSAERTGGSVSTLTIQRTQQEDSAVYLCASSPRDGGVARGGYTFGSGTRLTVV.

V gene TRBV28 combines with J gene TRBJ2-4, with a possible D match to TRBD2 (5 bases). V lost 10 bases to trimming and J lost 9 bases, with 19 bases between them. Germline V lookup: CDR1 MDHEN, CDR2 SYDVKM. There are 13 residues in the CDR3. CDR3 bases: TGTGCCATCCAATCAACCGGGAACGGCATTCAGTACTTC. Translated: CAIQSTGNGIQYF.

This clone was counted between two and nine times. This chain uses TRBV5-4 with TRBJ2-4, with 7 bases that match TRBD1. From germline, CDR1 is SGHNT and CDR2 YYREEE (reference sequence). V was pared by 0 bases and J by 12 bases, with 6 bases of the junction left unmatched. This CDR3 has 13 residues. The CDR3 DNA follows: TGTGCCAGCAGCTTGGCCGGGACAGAGGATCAGTACTTC. Protein sequence: CASSLAGTEDQYF.

The rearrangement uses TRBV19 and TRBJ1-4, with 9 bases aligning to TRBD1. Germline V gives CDR1 LNHDA, CDR2 SQIVND (reference sequence). J gave up 4 bases and V 9 bases, and 6 bases lay outside the gene matches. This CDR3 has 14 residues. CDR3 in DNA: TGTGCCAGCCACACGGACAGGGGTAATGAAAAACTGTTTTTT. As protein: CASHTDRGNEKLFF.